This TCR beta chain was sequenced during a study of blood T cell repertoires in COVID-19. Study at large: Collection of acute and convalescent COVID-19 samples took place in the United States, Italy and Spain. T cells, B-cell-depleted T cells, or PBMCs provided the cDNA or gDNA that served as material.

Per the authors' pipeline: Amplified reference gene primers provided the basis for estimating nucleated cell counts. Profiled with immunoSEQ multiplex PCR; TCRdb holds only in-frame clones, not every one. The DNA gave D and trimming, while V, J and clone size come from that table. The sample yields about 340,000 clones, around 80% seen once. The germline CDR1 and CDR2 sequences are LGHNA and YNFKEQ. V lost 4 bases and J lost 7, with 16 bases in between. The CDR3 is 14 residues long. This chain connects TRBV4-2 to TRBJ1-1; D is ambiguous. The sequence was obtained from a man aged 25 to 40 with active or convalescent COVID-19. The sample was peripheral blood. CDR3 nucleotide sequence: TGTGCCAGCAGCCTATCCCTCTGGGAGGATGAAGCTTTCTTT. Translation: CASSLSLWEDEAFF.